The TCR beta chain under discussion was sequenced for a study of cytomegalovirus exposure and HLA in healthy donors. Study overall: Early released data had 65 million to 100 million unique TCRs, all coming from HLA-typed donors.

Study-wide results and limits: Researchers reported that a few CMV-associated chains were confirmed in vitro as CMV antigen-specific. A further, later analysis showed that HLA-associated TCR beta chains (compared with equally common others) were more clonally expanded. Another analysis was done later, and it associated 16,951 TCR beta sequences with HLA alleles at 0.05 false discovery rate.

The PCR was carried out with 60 Vbeta primers and 13 Jbeta primers. The assay was immunoSEQ multiplex PCR, and TCRdb's table has in-frame clones only and misses some. Of some 170,000 clones in the sample, 80% to 85% were seen once. With respect to this clone: What it binds is not known.

Sequencing used PBMCs. The clonotype was recovered from a man aged 50-59 years in good health and CMV-seropositive.

CDR3 in amino acids: CAWSPLQGGTEAFF. The CDR3 DNA follows: TGTGCCTGGAGTCCCCTACAGGGGGGAACTGAAGCTTTCTTT. This chain joins TRBV30 and TRBJ1-1; 8 positions match TRBD1. The ends lost 2 bases at V and 5 bases at J; junction bases unmatched: 7. Germline-derived CDR1 and CDR2 are GTSNPN and SVGIG (reference sequence). There are 14 residues in the CDR3.